This paragraph covers one TCR beta chain sequence. Clinical histories supplied by participants themselves formed the basis of cohort assignment. All recovered Cohort 3 donors got two negative PCRs, got clearance, or saw symptom resolution. These data belong to a study of blood T cell repertoires in COVID-19. The overall study: The United States, Italy and Spain supplied acute and convalescent COVID-19 samples.

CDR1 is GTSNPN and CDR2 is SVGIG in the germline V gene (reference sequence). V lost 0 bases and J lost 1, with 12 bases in between. This CDR3 is built from 15 residues. In the study's own analysis: Amplification of reference gene primers was used by the study to estimate nucleated cell counts. Clones were sequenced by immunoSEQ multiplex PCR, and TCRdb holds only the in-frame ones, with some missing. The V and J calls and clone size are taken from that table; D and trimming were inferred from the DNA. There are approximately 230,000 clones in the sample; 75% to 90% occur only once, and 3.5% to 5% lies in the top ten.

The source material was PBMCs or T cells enriched from blood (not recorded which). V usage is TRBV30 and J usage is TRBJ1-1; D gene uncertain. This clonotype was sampled from a woman in her 30s who had recovered from COVID-19. CDR3 region: CAWSVLFGRNTEAFF. The CDR3 region has the DNA TGTGCCTGGAGTGTATTATTTGGCAGGAACACTGAAGCTTTCTTT.